This T cell receptor beta chain was sequenced in a study of T cells in localized non-small cell lung cancer. Study results and limitations: Heterogeneity remains possible, as sequencing covered one tumor region only. The greatest T cell clonality was found in uninvolved adjacent lung (higher than in tumor).

Sequenced by immunoSEQ multiplex PCR; TCRdb stores in-frame clones only, minus some. The sample includes 86,000 or so clones, 84% of them seen just once. In the case of this clone: Its antigen is unknown.

The sample in question was peripheral blood, obtained before any cancer treatment. The receptor's source is a man aged 40 to 70 with stage I lung adenocarcinoma.

Here the CDR3 DNA reads TGTGCCAGCAGCCAAGATGGACGCACGGAGCAGTTCTTC. Its translation: CASSQDGRTEQFF. The chain has TRBV4-2 and TRBJ2-1, with no clear D. V was shortened by 0 bases and J by 10 bases, with 10 bases between the two germline ends. This CDR3 has 13 amino acids. Germline loops: CDR1 LGHNA, CDR2 YNFKEQ.